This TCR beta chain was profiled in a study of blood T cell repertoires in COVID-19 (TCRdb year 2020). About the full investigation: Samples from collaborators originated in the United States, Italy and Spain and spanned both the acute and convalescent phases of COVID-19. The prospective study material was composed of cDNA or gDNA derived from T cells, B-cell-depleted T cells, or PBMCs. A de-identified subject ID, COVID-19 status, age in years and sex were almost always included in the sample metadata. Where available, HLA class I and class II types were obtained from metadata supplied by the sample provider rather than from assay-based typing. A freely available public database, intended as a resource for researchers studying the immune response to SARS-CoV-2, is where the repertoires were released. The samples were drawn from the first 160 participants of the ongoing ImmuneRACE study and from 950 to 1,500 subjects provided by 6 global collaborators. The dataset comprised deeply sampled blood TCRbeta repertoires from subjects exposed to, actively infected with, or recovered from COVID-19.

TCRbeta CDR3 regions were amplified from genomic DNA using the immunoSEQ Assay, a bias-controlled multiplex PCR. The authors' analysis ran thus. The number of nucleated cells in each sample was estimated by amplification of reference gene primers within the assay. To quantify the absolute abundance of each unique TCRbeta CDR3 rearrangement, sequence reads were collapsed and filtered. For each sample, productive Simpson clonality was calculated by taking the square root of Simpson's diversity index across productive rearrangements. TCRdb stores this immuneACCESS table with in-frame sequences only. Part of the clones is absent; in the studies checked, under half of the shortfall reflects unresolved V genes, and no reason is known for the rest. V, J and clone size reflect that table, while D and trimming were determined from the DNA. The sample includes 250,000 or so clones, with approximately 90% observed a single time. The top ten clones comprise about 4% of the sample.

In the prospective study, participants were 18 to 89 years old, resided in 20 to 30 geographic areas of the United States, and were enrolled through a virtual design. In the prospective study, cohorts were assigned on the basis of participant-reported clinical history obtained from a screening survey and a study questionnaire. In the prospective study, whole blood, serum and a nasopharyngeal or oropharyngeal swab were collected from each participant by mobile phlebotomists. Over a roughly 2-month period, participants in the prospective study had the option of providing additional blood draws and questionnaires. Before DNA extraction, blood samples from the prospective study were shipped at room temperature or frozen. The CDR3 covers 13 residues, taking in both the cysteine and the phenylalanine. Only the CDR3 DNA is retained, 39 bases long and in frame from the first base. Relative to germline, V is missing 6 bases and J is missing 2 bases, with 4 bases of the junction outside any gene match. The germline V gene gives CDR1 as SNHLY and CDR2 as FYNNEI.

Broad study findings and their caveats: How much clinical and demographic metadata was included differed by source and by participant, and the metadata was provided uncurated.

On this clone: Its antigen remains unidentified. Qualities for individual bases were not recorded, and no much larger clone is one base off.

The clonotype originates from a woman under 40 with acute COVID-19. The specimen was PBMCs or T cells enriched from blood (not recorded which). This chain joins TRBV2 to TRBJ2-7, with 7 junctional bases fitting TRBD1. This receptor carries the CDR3 CASRDRSTYEQYF. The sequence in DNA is TGTGCCAGCAGGGACAGGAGCACCTACGAGCAGTACTTC.